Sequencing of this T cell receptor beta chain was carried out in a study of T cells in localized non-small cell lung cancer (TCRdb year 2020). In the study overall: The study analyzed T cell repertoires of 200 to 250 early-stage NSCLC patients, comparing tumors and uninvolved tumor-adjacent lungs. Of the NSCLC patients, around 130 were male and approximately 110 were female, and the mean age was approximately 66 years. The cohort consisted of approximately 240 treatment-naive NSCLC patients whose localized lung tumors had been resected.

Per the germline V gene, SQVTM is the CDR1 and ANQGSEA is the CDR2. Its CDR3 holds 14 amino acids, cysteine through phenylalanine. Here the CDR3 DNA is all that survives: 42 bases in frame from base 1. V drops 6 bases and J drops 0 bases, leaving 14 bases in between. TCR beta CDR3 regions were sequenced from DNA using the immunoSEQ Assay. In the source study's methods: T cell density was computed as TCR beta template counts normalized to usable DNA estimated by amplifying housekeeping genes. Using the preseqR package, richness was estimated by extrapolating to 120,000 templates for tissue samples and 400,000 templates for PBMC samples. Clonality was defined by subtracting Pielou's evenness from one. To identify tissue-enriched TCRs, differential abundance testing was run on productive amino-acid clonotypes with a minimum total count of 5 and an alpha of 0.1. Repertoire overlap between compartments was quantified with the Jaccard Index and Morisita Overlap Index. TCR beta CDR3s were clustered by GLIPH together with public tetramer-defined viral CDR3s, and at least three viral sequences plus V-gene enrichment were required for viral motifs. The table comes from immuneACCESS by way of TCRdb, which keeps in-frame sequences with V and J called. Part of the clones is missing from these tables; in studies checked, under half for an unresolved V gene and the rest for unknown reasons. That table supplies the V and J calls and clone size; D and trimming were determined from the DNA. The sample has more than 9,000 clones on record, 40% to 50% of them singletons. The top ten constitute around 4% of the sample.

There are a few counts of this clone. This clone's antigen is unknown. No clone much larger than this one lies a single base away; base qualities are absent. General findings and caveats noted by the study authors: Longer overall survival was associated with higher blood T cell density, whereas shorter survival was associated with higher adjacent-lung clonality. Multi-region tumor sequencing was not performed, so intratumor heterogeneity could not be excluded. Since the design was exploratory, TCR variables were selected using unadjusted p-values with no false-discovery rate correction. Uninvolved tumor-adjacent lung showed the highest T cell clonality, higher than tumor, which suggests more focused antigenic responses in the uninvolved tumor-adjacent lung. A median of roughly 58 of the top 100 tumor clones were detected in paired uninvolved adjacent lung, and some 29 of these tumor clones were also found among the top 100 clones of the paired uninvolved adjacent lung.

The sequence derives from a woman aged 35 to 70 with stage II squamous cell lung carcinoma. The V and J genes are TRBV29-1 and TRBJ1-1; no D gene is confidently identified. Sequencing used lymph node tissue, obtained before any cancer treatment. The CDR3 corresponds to CSVAGRPLNTEAFF. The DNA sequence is TGCAGCGTAGCCGGGAGGCCACTGAACACTGAAGCTTTCTTT.